Given below is one T cell receptor (beta chain) in context. Its antigen remains unknown. The sample belongs to a study of graft-versus-host responses after intestinal transplantation. Overall study context: Anti-thymocyte globulin served as induction for all recipients, who then took tacrolimus and steroids for about three years. Study-level findings and limits: Among circulating GvH clones, peak levels were associated with early post-transplant declines in HvG clones. Allograft clonal ratios (graft-versus-host to host-versus-graft) were high in patients who had graft-donor T cell macrochimerism.

Here immunoSEQ multiplex PCR was the method, and the copy in TCRdb shows in-frame clones only, minus some. Among around 90,000 clones listed, 85% to 95% were seen once. The length of the CDR3 is 17 residues. Germline loops: CDR1 SGHNT, CDR2 YENEEA. Unmatched junction bases numbered 9, after V lost 5 bases and J lost 0 bases. The clonotype comes from a human donor who was the organ donor for an intestinal transplant. J is TRBJ2-2 and V is TRBV11-3; 7 nucleotides line up with TRBD2. Sequencing used unstimulated CD8+ T cells sorted from spleen or lymph node cells, obtained before transplant. The CDR3, as DNA: TGTGCCAGCAGCCCCCTAGGGACTACAACGAACACCGGGGAGCTGTTTTTT. The encoded protein is CASSPLGTTTNTGELFF.